Below are 10 T cell receptor beta chains sequenced from a single sample in a study of Tregs in tolerant kidney transplant recipients. The assay was immunoSEQ multiplex PCR, and TCRdb's table has in-frame clones only and misses some. The sample table sets out approximately 30,000 clones. The nonmyeloablative bone marrow transplants came from related graft donors, with transient mixed chimerism. Source: CD4+ T cells from blood (PBMCs), taken 24 months after the transplant. The source is a human patient who received a combined kidney and bone marrow transplant. Part of the T cells may come from the graft donor.

As for this clone: The read gets to within 3 residues of the CDR3 end, and the germline J gene fills in the rest. This chain joins TRBV20-1 and TRBJ2-2; 11 positions match TRBD1. The CDR3 is 15 amino acids. Germline assignment: CDR1 DFQATT and CDR2 SNEGSKA (reference sequence). V dropped 5 bases and J dropped 5; count of bases not matched to a gene: 7. CDR3 in amino acids: CSAPGQGVRTGELFF. CDR3 DNA, as far as it was read: TGCAGTGCTCCGGGACAGGGGGTTAGGACCGGGGAG.

A word on this clone: Coverage ceases 3 residues before the CDR3 finishes, and the germline J gene fills in the end. This chain joins TRBV5-8 and TRBJ2-5, with 7 bases aligning to TRBD1. Germline V CDR1 and CDR2: SGHTS, YDEGEE. Germline trimming cut 4 bases from V and 1 base from J; bases unmatched to any gene: 7. The CDR3 extends over 15 amino acids. The sequenced part of the CDR3 DNA is TGTGCCAGCAGCCTAAATGGACAGGTCCAAGAGACC. It yields the protein CASSLNGQVQET. The whole CDR3 region reads CASSLNGQVQETQYF. Full variable domain (outside the CDR3, taken from reference TRBV5-8 and TRBJ2-5): EAGVTQSPTHLIKTRGQQATLRCSPISGHTSVYWYQQALGLGLQFLLWYDEGEERNRGNFPPRFSGRQFPNYSSELNVNALELEDSALYLCASSLNGQVQETQYFGPGTRLLVL.

About this clone: The missing CDR3 end, 3 residues past where the read stops, is filled in from the germline J gene. The chain carries TRBV19 and TRBJ2-1, with TRBD2 matching over 10 bases. Germline loops: CDR1 LNHDA, CDR2 SQIVND (reference sequence). CDR3 length: 14 amino acids. The V segment lost 7 bases and the J segment 9 bases; nucleotides outside the gene matches: 9. The CDR3 bases that were read are TGTGCCAGTATTTCTAGCGGGAGATCGAGTGAG. This sequence encodes CASISSGRSSE. The entire CDR3 protein is CASISSGRSSEQFF. Drawing the rest from reference TRBV19 and TRBJ2-1, the complete variable domain is DGGITQSPKYLFRKEGQNVTLSCEQNLNHDAMYWYRQDPGQGLRLIYYSQIVNDFQKGDIAEGYSVSREKKESFPLTVTSAQKNPTAFYLCASISSGRSSEQFFGPGTRLTVL.

To note about this clone: The CDR3 is cut off 3 residues early in the read; its end comes from the germline J gene. This chain connects TRBV10-3 to TRBJ1-2, with 7 bases fitting TRBD1. This CDR3 is built from 14 residues. The trim removed 10 bases at V and 6 bases at J, leaving 14 bases unmatched. CDR1 and CDR2 (germline): ENHRY, SYGVKD. This CDR3 reads CATLLADRANGYTF. Partial CDR3 DNA: TGTGCCACCCTTCTCGCCGACAGGGCAAATGGC.

As for this clone: Coverage ceases 3 residues before the CDR3 finishes, and the germline J gene fills in the end. The chain is built from TRBV2 and TRBJ1-6, with 8 bases fitting TRBD1. From germline, CDR1 is SNHLY and CDR2 FYNNEI. The CDR3 has 15 residues. The V segment lost 7 bases and the J segment 5 bases; nucleotides outside the gene matches: 7. The CDR3 DNA, read in part, is TGTGCCAGCACCGCACAGGGGGGTAATAATTCACCC. Its protein is CASTAQGGNNSP. From start to end, the CDR3 is CASTAQGGNNSPLHF. Full variable domain (missing parts from reference TRBV2 and TRBJ1-6): EPEVTQTPSHQVTQMGQEVILRCVPISNHLYFYWYRQILGQKVEFLVSFYNNEISEKSEIFDDQFSVERPDGSNFTLKIRSTKLEDSAMYFCASTAQGGNNSPLHFGNGTRLTVT.

Concerning this clone itself: The read is 3 residues too short to cover the CDR3 end, so that end is filled in from the germline J gene. The J gene is TRBJ1-1, the V gene TRBV5-1; 7 nucleotides agree with TRBD1. The V gene end was trimmed by 4 bases and the J gene end by 1 base; junction bases not matched to a gene: 10. Germline V lookup: CDR1 SGHRS, CDR2 YFSETQ. This CDR3 spans 16 amino acids. This CDR3 reads CASSTPTGRGNTEAFF. Incomplete CDR3 DNA: TGCGCCAGCAGCACACCGACAGGGAGGGGGAACACTGAA.

About this clone: The read terminates 3 residues before the CDR3 end, so the remaining end is supplied by the germline J gene. This rearrangement joins TRBV20-1 to TRBJ2-4; 9 nucleotides align to TRBD1. From germline, CDR1 is DFQATT and CDR2 SNEGSKA (reference sequence). J gave up 4 bases and V 5 bases, and 6 bases lay outside the gene matches. This CDR3 has 14 amino acids. This chain's CDR3 is CSAYLQGAKNIQYF. The CDR3 bases that were read are TGCAGTGCTTACCTACAGGGGGCTAAAAACATT.

Worth noting for this clone: The read comes to an end 3 residues before the CDR3 does, leaving the germline J gene to fill in the end. This chain joins TRBV20-1 and TRBJ2-2; D is perhaps TRBD1 (6 bases). The germline CDR1 and CDR2 sequences are DFQATT and SNEGSKA (reference sequence). Trimming left V 1 base short and J 1 base short, with 16 bases between. This CDR3 spans 17 amino acids. The CDR3 here is CSARVYGQPQNTGELFF. The sequenced part of the CDR3 DNA is TGCAGTGCTAGAGTATACGGACAGCCTCAGAACACCGGGGAG.

With respect to this clone: The read ends 3 residues shy of where the CDR3 ends; the end is completed using the germline J gene. This chain joins TRBV27 and TRBJ2-5; 10 bases align to TRBD1. This CDR3 contains 13 residues. In germline, CDR1 is MNHEY, CDR2 SMNVEV (reference sequence). V was pared by 8 bases and J by 4 bases, with 4 bases of the junction left unmatched. The part of the CDR3 DNA that was read is TGTGCCAGCGGCCGGGACAGGGGAGAGACC. Its translation is CASGRDRGET. The entire CDR3 reads CASGRDRGETQYF.

Comments on this clone: The read finishes 3 residues shy of the CDR3 end, and the germline J gene is used to complete it. The V and J genes are TRBV18 and TRBJ2-2; D is perhaps TRBD2 (7 bases). V lost 2 bases and J lost 4, with 14 bases in between. The length of the CDR3 is 16 residues. From germline, CDR1 is KGHSH and CDR2 LQKENI. The part of the CDR3 DNA that was read is TGTGCCAGCTCACCAAGGTCGGCGGGGGCCACCGGGGAG. This encodes CASSPRSAGATGE. The entire CDR3 protein reads CASSPRSAGATGELFF.